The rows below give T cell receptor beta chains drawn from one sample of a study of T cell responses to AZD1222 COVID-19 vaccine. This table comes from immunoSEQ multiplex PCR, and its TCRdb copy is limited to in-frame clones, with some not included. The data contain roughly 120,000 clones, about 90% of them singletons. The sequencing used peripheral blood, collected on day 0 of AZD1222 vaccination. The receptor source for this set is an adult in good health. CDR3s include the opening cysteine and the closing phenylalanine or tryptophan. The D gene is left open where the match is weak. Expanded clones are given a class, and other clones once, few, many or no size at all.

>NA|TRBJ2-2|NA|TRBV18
CASSPVMGAGELFF
TGTGCCAGCTCACCTGTCATGGGCGCCGGGGAGCTGTTTTTT
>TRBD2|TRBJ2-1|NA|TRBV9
CASSVSRRLAGGNEQFF
TGTGCCAGCAGCGTTTCCCGAAGACTAGCGGGGGGCAATGAGCAGTTCTTC
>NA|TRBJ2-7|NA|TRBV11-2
CASSGHREQYF
TGTGCCAGCAGCGGGCACAGGGAGCAGTACTTC
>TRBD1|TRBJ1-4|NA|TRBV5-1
CASSATGRLEKLFF
TGCGCCAGCAGCGCGACAGGGAGACTAGAAAAACTGTTTTTT
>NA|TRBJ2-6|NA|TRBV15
CATTVGSSGANVLTF
TGTGCCACCACCGTGGGCTCGTCTGGGGCCAACGTCCTGACTTTC
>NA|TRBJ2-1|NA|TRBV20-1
CSASFGFSFYNEQFF
TGCAGTGCTAGTTTCGGGTTTTCCTTCTACAATGAGCAGTTCTTC
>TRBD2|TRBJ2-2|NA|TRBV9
CASSPRGLASTGELFF
TGTGCCAGCAGCCCCCGGGGACTAGCGAGCACCGGGGAGCTGTTTTTT
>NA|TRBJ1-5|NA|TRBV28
CASSSTVPRGPQHF
TGTGCCAGCAGTTCGACAGTGCCTCGAGGGCCCCAGCATTTT
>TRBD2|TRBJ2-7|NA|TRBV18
CASSPGRAYEQYF
TGTGCCAGCTCACCGGGGAGGGCGTACGAGCAGTACTTC
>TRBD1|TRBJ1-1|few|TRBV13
CASSRDSKQGAFF
TGTGCCAGCAGCCGGGACAGCAAACAAGGCGCTTTCTTT
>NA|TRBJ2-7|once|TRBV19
CASIAGDQRGEQYF
TGTGCCAGTATCGCCGGGGACCAACGAGGGGAGCAGTACTTC
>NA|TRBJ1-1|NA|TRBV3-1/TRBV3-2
CASSRRGTAKEAFF
TGTGCCAGCAGCCGCCGTGGGACGGCGAAAGAGGCTTTCTTT
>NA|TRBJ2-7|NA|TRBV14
CASSQGGTYEQYF
TGTGCCAGCAGCCAGGGAGGCACCTACGAGCAGTACTTC
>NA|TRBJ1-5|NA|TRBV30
CAWSKHLSNQPQHF
TGTGCCTGGAGTAAACACCTTAGCAATCAGCCCCAGCATTTT
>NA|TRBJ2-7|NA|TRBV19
CASSIDSRRGEQYF
TGTGCCAGTAGTATCGACAGCCGGAGAGGGGAGCAGTACTTC
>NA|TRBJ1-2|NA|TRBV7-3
CASSLSPGNYGYTF
TGTGCCAGCAGCTTATCTCCAGGGAACTATGGCTACACCTTC
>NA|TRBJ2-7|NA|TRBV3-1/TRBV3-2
CASSRTESSYEQYF
TGTGCCAGCAGTCGGACAGAAAGCTCCTACGAGCAGTACTTC
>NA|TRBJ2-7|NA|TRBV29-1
CSVDGQQFPYEQYF
TGCAGCGTTGACGGACAGCAGTTTCCCTACGAGCAGTACTTC
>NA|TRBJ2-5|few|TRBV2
CASSGTRPIFQETQYF
TGTGCCAGCAGTGGGACCAGACCAATCTTCCAAGAGACCCAGTACTTC
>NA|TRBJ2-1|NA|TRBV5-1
CASSFMGVESYNEQFF
TGCGCCAGCAGCTTTATGGGAGTGGAGTCCTACAATGAGCAGTTCTTC
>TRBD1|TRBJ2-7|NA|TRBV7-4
CASSLVGFLGQGALCEQYF
TGTGCCAGCAGCTTAGTGGGGTTTCTTGGACAGGGGGCGCTTTGCGAGCAGTACTTC
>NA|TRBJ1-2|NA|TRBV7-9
CASSPSGTQSGGYTF
TGTGCCAGCAGTCCCTCCGGGACCCAAAGCGGCGGCTACACCTTC
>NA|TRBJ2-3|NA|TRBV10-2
CASSSGGGDTQYF
TGCGCCAGCAGTTCCGGAGGGGGGGATACGCAGTATTTT
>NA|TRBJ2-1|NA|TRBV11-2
CASSSLASAYNEQFF
TGTGCCAGCAGCTCACTAGCCTCCGCCTACAATGAGCAGTTCTTC
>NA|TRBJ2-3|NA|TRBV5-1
CASSFAGLTDTQYF
TGCGCCAGCAGCTTTGCGGGACTCACAGATACGCAGTATTTT
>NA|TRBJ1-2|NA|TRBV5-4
CASSLGRTGRHYGYTF
TGTGCCAGCAGCTTGGGCAGAACTGGTCGGCACTATGGCTACACCTTC
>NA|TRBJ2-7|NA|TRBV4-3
CASSQSLLSYEQYF
TGCGCCAGCAGCCAATCCTTACTGAGCTACGAGCAGTACTTC
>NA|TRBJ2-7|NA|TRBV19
CASSRAPTYEQYF
TGTGCCAGTAGTCGGGCTCCCACCTACGAGCAGTACTTC
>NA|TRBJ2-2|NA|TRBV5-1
CASSKGRGSGTGELFF
TGCGCCAGCAGCAAGGGCAGGGGCTCGGGCACCGGGGAGCTGTTTTTT
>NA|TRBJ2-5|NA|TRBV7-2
CASSLHFQETQYF
TGTGCCAGCAGCTTACACTTCCAAGAGACCCAGTACTTC
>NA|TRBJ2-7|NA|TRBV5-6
CASSLLGPNVYEQYF
TGTGCCAGCAGCTTATTGGGGCCGAACGTCTACGAGCAGTACTTC
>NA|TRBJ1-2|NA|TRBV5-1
CASSLDAYGYTF
TGCGCCAGCAGCTTGGATGCGTATGGCTACACCTTC
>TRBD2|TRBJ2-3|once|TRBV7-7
CASSPNPDPGLPSTDTQYF
TGTGCTAGCAGCCCCAATCCAGACCCGGGACTACCTAGCACAGATACGCAGTATTTT
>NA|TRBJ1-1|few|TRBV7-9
CASSSTRWAEAFF
TGTGCCAGCAGCTCGACAAGATGGGCTGAAGCTTTCTTT
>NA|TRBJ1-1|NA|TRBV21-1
CASSKGPRYTEAFF
TGTGCCAGCAGCAAAGGGCCAAGGTACACTGAAGCTTTCTTT
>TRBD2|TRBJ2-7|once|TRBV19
CASSTRSGLAYEQYF
TGTGCCAGTAGTACCCGGTCAGGACTAGCGTACGAGCAGTACTTC
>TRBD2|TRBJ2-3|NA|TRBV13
CASSPLAGSTDTQYF
TGTGCCAGCAGCCCCCTAGCGGGGAGCACAGATACGCAGTATTTT
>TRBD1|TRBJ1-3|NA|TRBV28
CASKTGAGNTIYF
TGTGCCAGCAAGACAGGGGCTGGAAACACCATATATTTT
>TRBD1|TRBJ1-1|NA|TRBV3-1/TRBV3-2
CASSQKGGEAFF
TGTGCCAGCAGCCAAAAAGGGGGCGAAGCTTTCTTT
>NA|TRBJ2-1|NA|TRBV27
CAPRGWVWFF
TGTGCACCGAGAGGGTGGGTTTGGTTCTTC
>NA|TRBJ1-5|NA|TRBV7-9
CASSSGQFSNQPQHF
TGTGCCAGCAGCTCCGGACAGTTTAGCAATCAGCCCCAGCATTTT
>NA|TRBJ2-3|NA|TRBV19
CASSTAGDTQYF
TGTGCCAGTAGTACGGCTGGAGATACGCAGTATTTT
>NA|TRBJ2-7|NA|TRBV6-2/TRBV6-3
CASSYSGQGHSYEQYF
TGTGCCAGCAGTTACTCGGGCCAGGGCCACTCCTACGAGCAGTACTTC
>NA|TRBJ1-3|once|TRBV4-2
CASSQDWGGTGNTIYF
TGTGCCAGCAGCCAAGACTGGGGGGGAACTGGAAACACCATATATTTT
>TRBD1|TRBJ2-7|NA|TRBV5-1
CASSGDRQSYEQYF
TGCGCCAGCAGCGGGGACAGGCAATCCTACGAGCAGTACTTC
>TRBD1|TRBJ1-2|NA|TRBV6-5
CASSLGQANYGYTF
TGTGCCAGCAGTTTAGGACAGGCTAACTATGGCTACACCTTC
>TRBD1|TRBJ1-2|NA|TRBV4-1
CASSQSRTGYGYTF
TGCGCCAGCAGCCAGAGTAGGACAGGCTATGGCTACACCTTC
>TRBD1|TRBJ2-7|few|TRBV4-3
CASSQRTGDYEQYF
TGCGCCAGCAGCCAGAGGACAGGGGACTACGAGCAGTACTTC
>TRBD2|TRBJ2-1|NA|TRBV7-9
CASSLSWGGSYNEQFF
TGTGCCAGCAGCTTATCTTGGGGGGGCTCCTACAATGAGCAGTTCTTC
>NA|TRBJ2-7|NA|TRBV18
CASSPSASVSYEQYF
TGTGCCAGCTCACCATCCGCTAGCGTATCCTACGAGCAGTACTTC
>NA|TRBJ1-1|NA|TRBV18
CASSPEWGTEAFF
TGTGCCAGCTCACCGGAGTGGGGCACTGAAGCTTTCTTT
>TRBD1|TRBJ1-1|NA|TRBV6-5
CASSYSYRGRAFF
TGTGCCAGCAGTTACTCTTACAGGGGGAGAGCTTTCTTT
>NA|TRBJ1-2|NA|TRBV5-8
CASSLASTSIGVYGYTF
TGTGCCAGCAGCTTGGCCTCGACGAGCATCGGGGTATATGGCTACACCTTC
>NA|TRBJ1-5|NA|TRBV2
CASSRRWGGNQPQHF
TGTGCCAGCAGTCGAAGGTGGGGGGGCAATCAGCCCCAGCATTTT